The source of this T cell receptor (beta chain) is a study of CXCR3-negative and CXCR3-positive naive CD8 T cells. Study observations and caveats: Diversity proved comparably high across both naive subsets and much lower in memory CD8+ cells. CXCR3-positive naive cells had more hydrophobic TRB CDR3s than CXCR3-negative naive cells.

Germline CDR1 is MDHEN and CDR2 is SYDVKM. This CDR3 contains 15 residues. The libraries of TRB cDNA were prepared using 5' RACE with UMI labels. No DNA is given; TCRdb re-called the 5' RACE reads and lists each CDR3 protein once. This sample's table has about 62,000 distinct CDR3 sequences. About this clonotype: Its specificity is unknown.

V is TRBV28 and J is TRBJ2-7; the TCRdb call, TRBD1, lacks DNA for checking. The sample comprised naive CXCR3- CD8+ T cells from blood. As to subset: CD45RO-CCR7+CD27+CD95- naive CD8+ T cells lacking CXCR3 (TNR3-). The TCR was taken from a human donor in good health. Some clones in this sample may be carry-over from other donors' samples. The CDR3 loop is CASSPLKSDASEQYF.